This note documents a single T cell receptor beta chain sequence. Its antigen is not known. This entry is derived from a study of T cell responses to AZD1222 COVID-19 vaccine. Findings of the study overall: Close to half of all spike-specific TCRs reportedly target regions of the variants that are unmutated.

Produced via immunoSEQ multiplex PCR; TCRdb's table is partial and in-frame only. The table shows about 78,000 clones, with roughly 80% occurring only once. The receptor was derived from an adult in good health. Specimen: peripheral blood, collected on day 0 of AZD1222 vaccination.

The CDR3 coding sequence is TGTGCCAGCAGCGTAGGCGGCCGGAGCTCTGGAAACACCATATATTTT. It yields the protein CASSVGGRSSGNTIYF. The V gene is TRBV9, the J gene TRBJ1-3; no clear D. Germline CDR1 SGDLS, CDR2 YYNGEE. V lost 0 bases and J lost 0, with 10 bases in between. The length of the CDR3 is 16 residues.